This T cell receptor (beta chain) was captured by sequencing in a study of blood T cell repertoires in COVID-19. CDR3 length: 13 residues. The germline V gene encodes CDR1 MGHDK and CDR2 SYGVNS. V was clipped by 6 bases and J by 3 bases; unmatched bases: 3. Generated by immunoSEQ multiplex PCR, the TCRdb table keeps only in-frame clones and is missing some. The data contain about 120,000 clones, roughly 69% of them singletons. The clonotype comes from a woman aged 70 to 79 with acute or convalescent COVID-19. This sequence joins TRBV25-1 and TRBJ2-3; the match to TRBD1 covers 7 bases. The sequenced material came from peripheral blood. As DNA, the CDR3 is TGTGCCAGCAGGGGACAGTTTACAGATACGCAGTATTTT. The encoded protein is CASRGQFTDTQYF.